In its sample, the clone carrying this TCR beta chain was seen a few times. The antigen is not known. Naive CD8 T cells were sorted as CD8+CD4-CCR7+CD45RA+. One entry per CDR3 protein results from TCRdb running MiXCR on the PCR reads. The sample holds hundreds of thousands of distinct CDR3 sequences; about 25% are singletons and the top ten take about 0.73%. The CDR3 runs to 22 residues. CDR1 and CDR2 (germline): LGHNA, YSLEER. J gave up 0 bases and V 1 base, and 19 bases lay outside the gene matches. This specimen belongs to a study of molecular identifiers for immune sequencing clone quantification. General study findings and limits: Should identical TCR molecules share a barcode, the sizes of highly expanded clones could be underestimated. Under 1% of molecules in naive cells, but over 98% of effector molecules, belonged to clones above 20 RNA copies.

This clonotype was obtained from a human donor in good health. Some libraries in this study had Jurkat cell RNA spiked in. Sequenced sample: naive CD8+ T cells from blood, with Jurkat cell RNA spiked in. The subset is: FACS-sorted CD8+CD4-CCR7+CD45RA+ naive T cells. V gene TRBV4-3 combines with J gene TRBJ2-3; 10 bases are shared with TRBD2. The CDR3 DNA is TGCGCCAGCAGCCAAGGGTCCGGCGTCTTAGCGGGGGGATCAACTAGCACAGATACGCAGTATTTT. It yields the protein CASSQGSGVLAGGSTSTDTQYF.